A selection of T cell receptor beta chains follows, all from one sample in a study of TIL therapy for anti-PD-1-resistant metastatic lung cancer. TCRdb's table, derived via immunoSEQ multiplex PCR, lists solely in-frame clones and lacks some. The sample has more than 55,000 clones, 81% seen once; the top ten hold 2.5% to 3.5%. The material sequenced was blood, taken at baseline. The receptor set was obtained from a person between 25 and 80 years old with non-small cell lung cancer. The CDR3 runs from the conserved cysteine through the conserved F or W. A D gene is named only where the DNA matches it firmly. Clone size, where shown, is once, few, many, or a class for clones that have expanded.

>.|.|TRBV5-4|TRBJ2-3
CASSWGEDTQYF
TGTGCCAGCAGTTGGGGGGAAGATACGCAGTATTTT
>.|.|TRBV4-2|TRBJ2-5
CASSQDLLGPETQYF
TGTGCCAGCAGCCAAGATCTTCTGGGCCCAGAGACCCAGTACTTC
>.|.|TRBV5-1|TRBJ2-2
CASSWGDGTGELFF
TGCGCCAGCAGCTGGGGGGACGGCACCGGGGAGCTGTTTTTT
>.|.|TRBV6-5|TRBJ2-1
CASRLSGGISNEQFF
TGTGCCAGCAGACTTAGCGGAGGGATTTCAAATGAGCAGTTCTTC
>.|few|TRBV7-9|TRBJ2-2
CASRPDRSSPGELFF
TGTGCCAGCAGACCCGACAGGTCCTCGCCCGGGGAGCTGTTTTTT
>TRBD1|.|TRBV7-6|TRBJ2-2
CASSLVAQGAGTGELFF
TGTGCCAGCAGCTTAGTGGCCCAGGGGGCCGGCACCGGGGAGCTGTTTTTT
>TRBD2|.|TRBV28|TRBJ2-5
CASSSPVGTSGVWKETQYF
TGTGCCAGCAGTTCTCCCGTAGGGACTAGCGGCGTTTGGAAAGAGACCCAGTACTTC
>.|.|TRBV2|TRBJ1-5
CASNAGNPNQPQHF
TGTGCCAGCAACGCAGGGAACCCTAATCAGCCCCAGCATTTT
>.|.|TRBV30|TRBJ2-3
CAWVRPGLRTDTQYF
TGTGCCTGGGTAAGGCCAGGGTTGCGGACAGATACGCAGTATTTT
>.|.|TRBV9|TRBJ1-6
CASSVAPNSPLHF
TGTGCCAGCAGCGTAGCTCCAAATTCACCCCTCCACTTT